This T cell receptor (beta chain) was obtained from a study of T cells in tuberculosis. CDR3 length: 14 residues. Germline-derived CDR1 and CDR2 are MRHNA and SNTAGT. With 6 bases removed from V and 6 bases from J, the gap between germline ends came to 15 bases. Regarding the study as a whole: Selection depended on which cryopreserved specimens were available. GMM-specific TCRs were nearer to active tuberculosis alpha repertoires, suggesting expansion.

This clone came up once. Its antigen remains unidentified. TCRdb keeps only in-frame clones here, not all; method: immunoSEQ multiplex PCR. The table shows 29,000 or so clones, with approximately 93% occurring only once. Each clinical donor contributed on average around 110,000 T cells from unsorted cryopreserved PBMC. The sequence was obtained from a donor aged 10 to 29 with latent tuberculosis or without tuberculosis infection. The chain links TRBV6-4 to TRBJ2-1; tentatively, D is TRBD1 (6 bases). Sequencing input: PBMCs. The CDR3 loop reads CASSPARGGNEQFF. CDR3 sequence (DNA): TGTGCCAGCAGCCCCGCCAGGGGTGGCAATGAGCAGTTCTTC.